A selection of T cell receptor beta chains follows, all from one sample in a study of blood T cell repertoires in COVID-19. Measured with immunoSEQ multiplex PCR; TCRdb has only the in-frame clones, and not every one. The data show approximately 160,000 clones, approximately 93% seen once. The source material was peripheral blood. The receptors were sampled from a woman aged 60 to 75 with COVID-19, enrolled during active disease. Both conserved end residues are part of each CDR3. Fields, in order: V gene, D gene, J gene, clone size, CDR3 protein, CDR3 DNA. The D gene is left open where the match is weak. Not all rows give a size; the values are once, few, many and, for expanded clones, a class.

TRBV24-1	NA	TRBJ2-1	NA	CATSAGGPYNEQFF	TGTGCCACCAGTGCCGGGGGACCCTACAATGAGCAGTTCTTC
TRBV18	TRBD2	TRBJ2-7	NA	CASSPTSGGAHEQYF	TGTGCCAGCTCACCCACTAGCGGGGGGGCCCACGAGCAGTACTTC
TRBV18	NA	TRBJ2-3	NA	CASSPQANTQYF	TGTGCCAGCTCACCTCAGGCAAATACGCAGTATTTT
TRBV27	NA	TRBJ1-2	NA	CASSLTPGDGYTF	TGTGCCAGCAGTTTAACCCCAGGGGATGGCTACACCTTC
TRBV19	NA	TRBJ1-1	once	CASSIVEGTEAFF	TGTGCCAGTAGTATAGTTGAGGGAACTGAAGCTTTCTTT
TRBV5-1	TRBD1	TRBJ1-1	once	CASSIRQGLNTEAFF	TGCGCCAGCAGCATTCGACAGGGTCTGAACACTGAAGCTTTCTTT
TRBV14	NA	TRBJ2-5	NA	CASNRVGQETQYF	TGTGCCAGCAACAGGGTAGGCCAAGAGACCCAGTACTTC
TRBV7-9	NA	TRBJ1-1	NA	CASRTTGTLNTEAFF	TGTGCCAGCAGAACCACTGGGACATTGAACACTGAAGCTTTCTTT
TRBV5-4	NA	TRBJ2-6	NA	CASSPGGAGANVLTF	TGTGCCAGCAGCCCCGGAGGGGCAGGGGCCAACGTCCTGACTTTC
TRBV12-5	NA	TRBJ1-1	few	CASGQDIMNTEAFF	TGTGCTAGTGGTCAAGACATTATGAACACTGAAGCTTTCTTT
TRBV7-2	TRBD1	TRBJ2-7	NA	CASSYRTGTYEQYF	TGTGCCAGCAGCTACCGGACAGGAACTTACGAGCAGTACTTC
TRBV6-5	NA	TRBJ1-1	NA	CATAEQPDANTEAFF	TGTGCCACCGCGGAACAACCTGACGCGAACACTGAAGCTTTCTTT
TRBV2	NA	TRBJ1-5	once	CASSVGQGNQPQHF	TGTGCCAGCAGTGTGGGTCAGGGCAATCAGCCCCAGCATTTT
TRBV19	TRBD1	TRBJ1-1	NA	CASGWDRGNTEAFF	TGTGCCAGTGGCTGGGACAGGGGGAACACTGAAGCTTTCTTT
TRBV19	TRBD1	TRBJ1-2	NA	CASSTPDRSYGYTF	TGTGCCAGTAGTACGCCGGACAGGAGCTATGGCTACACCTTC
TRBV2	NA	TRBJ2-3	NA	CASKGRMAGPRADTQYF	TGTGCCAGCAAGGGCCGCATGGCGGGCCCTAGGGCAGATACGCAGTATTTT
TRBV6-2/TRBV6-3	TRBD1	TRBJ2-3	few	CASSTRFQGGTDTQYF	TGTGCCAGCAGCACCCGCTTTCAGGGGGGCACAGATACGCAGTATTTT
TRBV3-1/TRBV3-2	TRBD1	TRBJ2-7	NA	CASSPTGQGSSYEQYF	TGTGCCAGCAGCCCAACGGGACAGGGGAGCTCCTACGAGCAGTACTTC
TRBV7-9	TRBD2	TRBJ2-7	NA	CASSLASGGPSSYEQYF	TGTGCCAGCAGCTTGGCGAGCGGGGGGCCATCCTCCTACGAGCAGTACTTC
TRBV6-2/TRBV6-3	NA	TRBJ2-7	NA	CASSYSHGTEGDPYEQYF	TGTGCCAGCAGTTACTCACACGGGACCGAGGGGGATCCCTACGAGCAGTACTTC
TRBV9	NA	TRBJ2-7	NA	CASSVSHDGNLNEQYF	TGTGCCAGCAGCGTATCCCATGACGGGAACCTTAACGAGCAGTACTTC
TRBV27	NA	TRBJ1-3	NA	CASSLSVGNTIYF	TGTGCCAGCAGTTTATCTGTCGGGAACACCATATATTTT
TRBV7-8	TRBD1	TRBJ1-2	NA	CASSFTTGGRGGYTF	TGTGCCAGCAGTTTTACGACAGGGGGAAGGGGTGGCTACACCTTC
TRBV19	NA	TRBJ1-2	NA	CASSDLRGGIYGYTF	TGTGCCAGTAGTGACCTCCGGGGGGGGATCTATGGCTACACCTTC
TRBV19	TRBD1	TRBJ2-2	NA	CASSITRDRDTGELFF	TGTGCCAGTAGTATAACCCGGGACAGGGACACCGGGGAGCTGTTTTTT
TRBV6-5	NA	TRBJ1-5	NA	CASSYSRGNQPQHF	TGTGCCAGCAGTTACTCGAGGGGGAATCAGCCCCAGCATTTT
TRBV4-3	TRBD1	TRBJ1-1	once	CASSHDRATEAFF	TGCGCCAGCAGCCACGACAGGGCTACTGAAGCTTTCTTT
TRBV7-9	NA	TRBJ1-5	NA	CASSRTGPGHQPQHF	TGTGCCAGCAGCCGTACAGGGCCCGGGCATCAGCCCCAGCATTTT
TRBV11-3	NA	TRBJ2-3	NA	CASSRGGDGTDTQYF	TGTGCCAGCAGCAGAGGGGGGGATGGCACAGATACGCAGTATTTT
TRBV27	TRBD2	TRBJ2-5	NA	CASSRQGGETQYF	TGTGCCAGCTCGAGGCAGGGAGGGGAGACCCAGTACTTC
TRBV7-8	TRBD1	TRBJ1-1	once	CASSSRQGGNTEAFF	TGTGCCAGCAGCTCGCGACAGGGGGGGAACACTGAAGCTTTCTTT
TRBV5-6	TRBD1	TRBJ1-1	NA	CASSPDRFTEAFF	TGTGCCAGCAGCCCGGACAGGTTCACTGAAGCTTTCTTT
TRBV5-6	TRBD2	TRBJ2-5	NA	CASSLYAGGLETQYF	TGTGCCAGCAGCTTGTATGCGGGGGGTCTGGAGACCCAGTACTTC
TRBV19	NA	TRBJ1-1	NA	CASSQRVFGTEAFF	TGTGCCAGTAGTCAGCGTGTGTTTGGAACTGAAGCTTTCTTT
TRBV7-2	NA	TRBJ1-1	NA	CASSSRTTFHTEAFF	TGTGCCAGCAGCTCCCGGACTACATTCCACACTGAAGCTTTCTTT
TRBV2	TRBD2	TRBJ2-2	NA	CASSEVAGGRTGELFF	TGTGCCAGCAGTGAAGTGGCGGGGGGCCGCACCGGGGAGCTGTTTTTT
TRBV5-1	NA	TRBJ1-6	NA	CASSFGVREGNSPLHF	TGCGCCAGCAGCTTTGGTGTCAGAGAGGGTAATTCACCCCTCCACTTT
TRBV19	TRBD1	TRBJ1-2	NA	CASSAGQGGLYGYTF	TGTGCCAGTAGTGCCGGACAGGGGGGCCTCTATGGCTACACCTTC
TRBV6-5	TRBD2	TRBJ2-1	NA	CASSYSLAAYNEQFF	TGTGCCAGCAGTTACTCGCTAGCGGCTTACAATGAGCAGTTCTTC
TRBV5-1	TRBD1	TRBJ2-1	NA	CASSLTPDRGPHNEQFF	TGCGCCAGCAGCCTTACTCCGGACAGGGGGCCCCACAATGAGCAGTTCTTC